The entry below gives a single TCR beta chain sequence along with its context. Original handling: Amplification with reference gene primers provided the estimates of nucleated cell counts. The assay was immunoSEQ multiplex PCR, and TCRdb's table has in-frame clones only and misses some. The V and J calls and clone size were taken over from that table, and D and trimming were inferred from the DNA. The sample records 100,000 to 150,000 clones, around nine tenths being singletons. Seattle-derived patients entered the study during active infection and were followed longitudinally. The data originate from a study of blood T cell repertoires in COVID-19. Study summary: T cells, B-cell-depleted T cells, or PBMCs supplied cDNA or gDNA.

V trimming: 0 bases; J trimming: 1 base; junction bases outside the gene matches: 5. The germline V gene has CDR1 SGHRS and CDR2 YFSETQ. CDR3 size: 18 residues. The specimen sequenced was peripheral blood. This chain uses TRBV5-1 with TRBJ2-2, with TRBD1 matching over 11 bases. The origin of this receptor is a man in his fifties or sixties with COVID-19, enrolled during active disease. CDR3 coding DNA: TGCGCCAGCAGCTTGGTGGACAGGGGGCCCATGAACACCGGGGAGCTGTTTTTT. Translated: CASSLVDRGPMNTGELFF.